The rows below give T cell receptor beta chains drawn from one sample of a study of blood T cell repertoires in COVID-19. Generated by immunoSEQ multiplex PCR, the TCRdb table keeps only in-frame clones and is missing some. In the table there are hundreds of thousands of clones, approximately 90% of which are singletons. The sequenced material came from PBMCs or T cells enriched from blood (not recorded which). The source is a young man who had recovered from COVID-19. CDR3s include the opening cysteine and the closing phenylalanine or tryptophan. D genes are given only for firm matches.

d_call,cdr3_length,j_call,v_call,cdr3_nt,cdr3_aa
TRBD1,12,TRBJ1-2,TRBV2,TGTGCCAGCACCCGGACAGGGTACGGCTACACCTTC,CASTRTGYGYTF
NA,15,TRBJ2-7,TRBV6-5,TGTGCCAGCAGTTACGCCCCCCAGGGCTCCTACGAGCAGTACTTC,CASSYAPQGSYEQYF
NA,14,TRBJ2-7,TRBV6-5,TGTGCCAGCAGTTACGGGGCGGGGCCCTACGAGCAGTACTTC,CASSYGAGPYEQYF
TRBD2,17,TRBJ2-5,TRBV7-8,TGTGCCAGCAGCTTAGCGGGGGGGGTCCTAGCGGGAGAGACCCAGTACTTC,CASSLAGGVLAGETQYF
TRBD1,13,TRBJ1-2,TRBV27,TGTGCCAGCAGTCTGGACAGGCGGTATGGCTACACCTTC,CASSLDRRYGYTF
TRBD2,14,TRBJ2-7,TRBV11-2,TGTGCCAGCAGCCATAGCGGGGCCCCTTTCGAGCAGTACTTC,CASSHSGAPFEQYF
TRBD1,14,TRBJ2-3,TRBV18,TGTGCCAGCTCACGATTGACAGGGACAGATACGCAGTATTTT,CASSRLTGTDTQYF
TRBD1,14,TRBJ1-2,TRBV10-3,TGTGCCATCAGACCGGGACAGCCTAACTATGGCTACACCTTC,CAIRPGQPNYGYTF
TRBD1,14,TRBJ1-6,TRBV18,TGTGCCAGCTCACCAGGGACAGTCAATTCACCCCTCCACTTT,CASSPGTVNSPLHF
TRBD2,16,TRBJ2-7,TRBV25-1,TGTGCCAGCAGGCAGACTAGCTCACCATTTCCCTACGAGCAGTACTTC,CASRQTSSPFPYEQYF
NA,11,TRBJ2-1,TRBV29-1,TGCAGCCTCGGGGCCTACAATGAGCAGTTCTTC,CSLGAYNEQFF
TRBD2,16,TRBJ2-7,TRBV3-1/TRBV3-2,TGTGCCAGCAGCCAAGGACTAGCGGGAGTCTTTCGCGAGCAGTACTTC,CASSQGLAGVFREQYF
TRBD2,15,TRBJ2-1,TRBV6-5,TGTGCCAGCAGTTCGGGACTAGCGGGAGCGAGTGAGCAGTTCTTC,CASSSGLAGASEQFF